The T cell receptor beta chain described here comes from a study of T-cell memory formation after mild COVID-19. A single record per CDR3 protein comes from TCRdb applying MiXCR to the 5' RACE reads. The table records around 200,000 distinct CDR3 sequences, approximately 17% of them present only once. Per germline, CDR1 SEHNR and CDR2 FQNEAQ (reference sequence). V lost 1 base and J lost 3, with 6 bases in between. The CDR3 spans 13 residues. The chain has TRBV7-9 and TRBJ1-1, with no clear D. Material: PBMCs or a T cell subset sorted from them (not recorded which). This TCR was sampled from a man between 18 and 35 years old who had mild COVID-19 (a few samples of this study predate the infection). Cell type and time point are not known. CDR3: CASSLGSDTEAFF. The CDR3 nucleotides are TGTGCCAGCAGCTTAGGGTCAGACACTGAAGCTTTCTTT.